These 25 T cell receptor beta chains share one sample of origin, sequenced in a study of blood T cell repertoires in COVID-19. Some clones are missing from TCRdb's copy, which holds only in-frame ones; the method was immunoSEQ multiplex PCR. The sample has roughly 430,000 clones; 88% are singletons. The sample taken for sequencing was PBMCs or T cells enriched from blood (not recorded which). The receptors come from a woman between 35 and 50 years old with acute COVID-19.

The chain employs TRBV7-9 and TRBJ1-2; 11 bases are a match to TRBD1. The CDR3 has 13 residues. The ends lost 5 bases at V and 7 bases at J; junction bases unmatched: 3. Germline CDR1 reads SEHNR; CDR2 reads FQNEAQ (reference sequence). CDR3 sequence reads: CASSKDRGLGYTF. In DNA form, the CDR3 reads TGTGCCAGCAGCAAGGACAGGGGGCTTGGCTACACCTTC.

This chain connects TRBV18 to TRBJ2-3; 11 positions match TRBD2. Germline V gene lookup returns CDR1 KGHSH and CDR2 LQKENI. Trimming removed 4 bases from V and 2 bases from J; junction bases left unmatched: 5. This CDR3 has 16 residues. The CDR3 DNA follows: TGTGCCAGCTCACGGGGGACTAGCGGACTCACAGATACGCAGTATTTT. Residues: CASSRGTSGLTDTQYF.

This clone has a single count. J is TRBJ1-2 and V is TRBV30; a possible D gene is TRBD1 (6 bases). V was shortened by 1 base and J by 8 bases, with 11 bases between the two germline ends. Germline V lookup: CDR1 GTSNPN, CDR2 SVGIG (reference sequence). This CDR3 is 12 amino acids long. The CDR3, as DNA: TGTGCCTGGAGTGCATACAGGGCCGGCTACACCTTC. Its protein product is CAWSAYRAGYTF.

The chain uses TRBV29-1 and TRBJ1-2; D possibly corresponds to TRBD1 (6 bases). This CDR3 contains 12 residues. V lost 7 bases to trimming and J lost 3 bases, with 12 bases between them. Looked up from germline, CDR1 is SQVTM and CDR2 is ANQGSEA. CDR3 DNA: TGCAGCGCCCAGACAGGCGACTATGGCTACACCTTC. Its protein is CSAQTGDYGYTF.

This clone appeared a single time. The chain is built from TRBV2 and TRBJ1-1, with 8 bases aligning to TRBD1. The CDR3 is 13 amino acids. Looked up from germline, CDR1 is SNHLY and CDR2 is FYNNEI. V gave up 4 bases and J gave up 3 bases; unmatched junction bases: 1. The CDR3 sequence is CASSGQGYTEAFF. The CDR3 DNA reads TGTGCCAGCAGTGGACAGGGGTACACTGAAGCTTTCTTT.

A remark on this clone: Other DNA sequences in the sample encode the same CDR3. The chain links TRBV5-1 to TRBJ1-1; D remains unclear. The CDR3 has 14 amino acids. The V gene lost 0 bases and the J gene lost 2 bases, with 8 bases spanning the gap. The V gene's germline CDR1 is SGHRS and CDR2 YFSETQ. CDR3: CASSLGGLNTEAFF. CDR3 in DNA: TGCGCCAGCAGCTTGGGAGGTCTAAACACTGAAGCTTTCTTT. The complete variable domain, with remaining parts taken from reference TRBV5-1 and TRBJ1-1, reads KAGVTQTPRYLIKTRGQQVTLSCSPISGHRSVSWYQQTPGQGLQFLFEYFSETQRNKGNFPGRFSGRQFSNSRSEMNVSTLELGDSALYLCASSLGGLNTEAFFGQGTRLTVV.

The chain uses TRBV30 and TRBJ2-7; D uncertain. V lost 3 bases and J 0 bases, leaving 12 bases between the germline ends. Germline V gene sequence: CDR1 GTSNPN, CDR2 SVGIG (reference sequence). The CDR3 covers 14 residues. CDR3 region: CAWRTQRSSYEQYF. In DNA form, the CDR3 reads TGTGCCTGGAGGACCCAACGGAGCTCCTACGAGCAGTACTTC.

The chain has TRBV7-9 and TRBJ2-2, with 7 bases that match TRBD2. The junction had 15 bases not matched to a gene; V was cut back by 5 bases and J by 6 bases. In germline, CDR1 is SEHNR, CDR2 FQNEAQ (reference sequence). The CDR3 is 17 amino acids. CDR3 nucleotides: TGTGCCAGCAGCCCGAAGACACTAGGTGGGAGGGCCGGGGAGCTGTTTTTT. The encoded protein is CASSPKTLGGRAGELFF.

V is TRBV29-1 and J is TRBJ1-2, with 12 positions matching TRBD1. The J segment lost 7 bases and the V segment lost 2 bases, leaving 5 bases of the junction unmatched. Germline V gene lookup returns CDR1 SQVTM and CDR2 ANQGSEA. The CDR3 is 14 residues long. In nucleotides, the CDR3 is TGCAGCGTTGAACCGGGACAGGGGGCGACTGGCTACACCTTC. Amino acids: CSVEPGQGATGYTF.

V gene TRBV6-1 combines with J gene TRBJ1-5; 9 nucleotides agree with TRBD1. Germline loops: CDR1 MNHNS, CDR2 SASEGT. The V segment lost 3 bases and the J segment 1 base; nucleotides outside the gene matches: 7. This CDR3 contains 17 residues. CDR3 nucleotide sequence: TGTGCCAGCAGTGACCACCGGGACAGGGAGAGCAATCAGCCCCAGCATTTT. Its protein product is CASSDHRDRESNQPQHF.

V and J are TRBV9 and TRBJ1-1; TRBD1 matches 9 bases. V lost 5 bases and J lost 9; bases outside the gene matches: 8. CDR1 SGDLS and CDR2 YYNGEE come from the germline V gene. The CDR3 spans 13 residues. Written as DNA, the CDR3 is TGTGCCAGCAGTGCGACCGGGACAGGGCAAGCTTTCTTT. Translating it yields CASSATGTGQAFF.

The chain is built from TRBV3-1 (or the pseudogene TRBV3-2) and TRBJ1-6; D unresolved. CDR3 length equals 16 residues. Trimming removed 2 bases from V and 7 bases from J, with 15 bases in between. Looked up from germline, CDR1 is LGHDT and CDR2 is YNNKEL (reference sequence). CDR3 sequence: CASSQSPSDGNSPLHF. CDR3 bases: TGTGCCAGCAGCCAAAGTCCGTCCGACGGGAATTCACCCCTCCACTTT.

CDR3: CASSGTGVTDTQYF. The CDR3, as DNA: TGCGCCAGCAGTGGGACAGGTGTCACAGATACGCAGTATTTT. The rearrangement joins TRBV10-2 to TRBJ2-3, with 7 bases aligning to TRBD1. The V and J ends lost 4 bases and 2 bases, in that order; junction bases with no gene match: 3. This CDR3 spans 14 amino acids. Germline lookup yields CDR1 WSHSY and CDR2 SAAADI.

CDR3 loop: CASSLQSGGTEAFF. The CDR3, as DNA: TGTGCCAGCAGCTTACAATCCGGGGGAACTGAAGCTTTCTTT. This sequence joins TRBV11-2 and TRBJ1-1, with D maybe TRBD1 (5 bases). CDR1 and CDR2 from the germline V gene are SGHAT and FQNNGV. This CDR3 has 14 amino acids. Trimming pared 2 bases from V and 5 bases from J, leaving 12 bases between.

This clone was seen once. The CDR3 spells CSVLNPGRIYEQYF. The CDR3, as DNA: TGCAGCGTTCTGAATCCCGGCAGGATCTACGAGCAGTACTTC. The V and J genes are TRBV29-1 and TRBJ2-7, with D uncertain. This CDR3 is 14 amino acids long. CDR1 SQVTM and CDR2 ANQGSEA come from the germline V gene. Trimming pared 5 bases from V and 3 bases from J, leaving 17 bases between.

This clone has just one count. The rearrangement joins TRBV27 to TRBJ2-7; the D gene is possibly TRBD2 (6 bases). V was pared by 6 bases and J by 2 bases, with 17 bases between. This CDR3 has 15 amino acids. Germline CDR1 and CDR2: MNHEY and SMNVEV (reference sequence). The CDR3 sequence is CASSVSGVGTYEQYF. CDR3 nucleotides: TGTGCCAGCAGCGTCTCGGGGGTCGGGACCTACGAGCAGTACTTC.

The rearrangement joins TRBV10-3 to TRBJ2-1, with D unresolved. The CDR3 loop spans 14 amino acids. V was shortened by 0 bases and J by 7 bases, with 10 bases between the two germline ends. Germline-derived CDR1 and CDR2 are ENHRY and SYGVKD. Written as DNA, the CDR3 is TGTGCCATCAGTGAGTCGACTCGGGTGAATGAGCAGTTCTTC. This translates into CAISESTRVNEQFF.

This clone has only one observation. The chain uses TRBV30 and TRBJ2-7; TRBD1 aligns across 9 bases. Germline CDR1 GTSNPN, CDR2 SVGIG (reference sequence). V shed 0 bases, J shed 7 bases, and the junction held 4 bases outside the gene matches. The CDR3 runs 13 residues. CDR3 coding DNA: TGTGCCTGGAGTGTCACCGGGACAGGGGAGCAGTACTTC. Amino acids: CAWSVTGTGEQYF.

The chain combines TRBV30 with TRBJ1-6; 8 positions agree with TRBD1. The CDR3 is 14 amino acids. V gave up 5 bases and J gave up 7 bases; unmatched junction bases: 7. The germline V gene encodes CDR1 GTSNPN and CDR2 SVGIG (reference sequence). The CDR3 region is CAWAQGVLNSPLHF. The CDR3 bases are TGTGCCTGGGCACAGGGGGTTCTAAATTCACCCCTCCACTTT.

The chain is built from TRBV5-1 and TRBJ1-1, with a tentative D call TRBD1 (6 bases). There are 14 residues in the CDR3. The germline V gene has CDR1 SGHRS and CDR2 YFSETQ. The germline V and J ends were trimmed by 0 bases and 3 bases, with 9 bases remaining between them. The CDR3 DNA reads TGCGCCAGCAGCTTGGACAGGGTTGACACTGAAGCTTTCTTT. Amino acids: CASSLDRVDTEAFF.

The chain carries TRBV6-5 and TRBJ1-2; maybe TRBD1 (5 bases). Trimming left V 7 bases short and J 2 bases short, with 17 bases between. Germline V CDR1 and CDR2: MNHEY, SVGAGI. The CDR3 loop spans 15 amino acids. The CDR3 sequence is CASIPRGDLNYGYTF. Here the CDR3 DNA reads TGTGCCAGCATCCCCCGGGGGGACTTAAACTATGGCTACACCTTC.

There are a few counts of this clone. The V call is TRBV19, the J call TRBJ1-2, with TRBD1 matching 8 bases. CDR3 length: 16 amino acids. The trim removed 5 bases at V and 1 base at J, leaving 9 bases unmatched. Looked up from germline, CDR1 is LNHDA and CDR2 is SQIVND (reference sequence). The CDR3 spells CASSPRIGQGNYGYTF. CDR3 sequence (DNA): TGTGCCAGTAGTCCCCGCATTGGACAGGGTAACTATGGCTACACCTTC.

V and J are TRBV7-2 and TRBJ2-3; D ambiguous. The CDR3 is 12 amino acids. Per the germline V gene, CDR1 is SGHTA and CDR2 is FQGNSA. The ends were cut back, 0 bases at V and 6 bases at J, with 4 bases in the middle. The CDR3 loop is CASSLASDTQYF. CDR3 nucleotide sequence: TGTGCCAGCAGCTTAGCCTCGGATACGCAGTATTTT.

The J gene is TRBJ1-5, the V gene TRBV27; 7 bases fit TRBD1. This CDR3 is 15 amino acids long. V lost 4 bases to trimming and J lost 0 bases; unmatched junction nucleotides: 3. Looked up from germline, CDR1 is MNHEY and CDR2 is SMNVEV (reference sequence). CDR3 residues: CASSSDRASNQPQHF. CDR3 in DNA: TGTGCCAGCAGTTCCGACAGGGCTAGCAATCAGCCCCAGCATTTT.

This sequence joins TRBV7-5 and TRBJ1-5; TRBD1 was called by the table and not checked on the DNA. TRBV7-5 is a recognized pseudogene. This CDR3 is 18 amino acids long. As DNA, the CDR3 is TGTGCCAGAAGCATAGGATCACAGACAGGGGGCATCAATCAGCCCCAGCATTTT. This gives the protein CARSIGSQTGGINQPQHF.